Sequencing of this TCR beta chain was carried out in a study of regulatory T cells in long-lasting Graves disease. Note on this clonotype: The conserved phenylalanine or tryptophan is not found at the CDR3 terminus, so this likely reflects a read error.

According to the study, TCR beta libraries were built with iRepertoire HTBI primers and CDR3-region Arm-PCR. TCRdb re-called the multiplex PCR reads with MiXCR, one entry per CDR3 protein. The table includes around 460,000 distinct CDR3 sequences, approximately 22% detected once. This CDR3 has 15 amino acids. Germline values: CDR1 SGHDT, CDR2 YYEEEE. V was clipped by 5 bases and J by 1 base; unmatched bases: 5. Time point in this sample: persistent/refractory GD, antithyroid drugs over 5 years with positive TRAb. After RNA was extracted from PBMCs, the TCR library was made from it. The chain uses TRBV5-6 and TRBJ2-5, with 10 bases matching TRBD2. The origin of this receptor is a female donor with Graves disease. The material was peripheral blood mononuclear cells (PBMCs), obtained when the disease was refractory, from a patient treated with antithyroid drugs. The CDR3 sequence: CASSPGLAVQETQYS. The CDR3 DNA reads TGTGCCAGCAGTCCCGGACTAGCGGTCCAAGAGACCCAGTACTCC.